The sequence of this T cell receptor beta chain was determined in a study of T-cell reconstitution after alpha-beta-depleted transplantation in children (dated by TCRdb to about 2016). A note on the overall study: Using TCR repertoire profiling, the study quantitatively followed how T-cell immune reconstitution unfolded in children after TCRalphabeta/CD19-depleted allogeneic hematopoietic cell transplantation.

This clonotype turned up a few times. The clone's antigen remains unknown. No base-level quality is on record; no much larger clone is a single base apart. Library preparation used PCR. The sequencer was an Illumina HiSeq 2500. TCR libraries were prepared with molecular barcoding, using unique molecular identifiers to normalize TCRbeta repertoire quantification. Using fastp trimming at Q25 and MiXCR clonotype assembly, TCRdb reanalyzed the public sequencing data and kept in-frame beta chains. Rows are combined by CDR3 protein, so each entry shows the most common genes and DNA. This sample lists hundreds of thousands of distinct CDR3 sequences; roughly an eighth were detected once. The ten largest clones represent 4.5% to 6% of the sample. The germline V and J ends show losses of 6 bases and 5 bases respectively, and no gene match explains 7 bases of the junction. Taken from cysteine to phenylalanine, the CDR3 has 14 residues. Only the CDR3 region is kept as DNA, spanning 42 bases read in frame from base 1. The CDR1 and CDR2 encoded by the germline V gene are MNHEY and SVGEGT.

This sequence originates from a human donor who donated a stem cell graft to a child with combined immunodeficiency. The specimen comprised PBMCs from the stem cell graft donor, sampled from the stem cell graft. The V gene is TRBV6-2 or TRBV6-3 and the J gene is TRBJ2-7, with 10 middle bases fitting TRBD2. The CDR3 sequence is CASSPAGGVDEQYF. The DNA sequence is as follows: TGTGCCAGCAGCCCAGCGGGAGGGGTCGACGAGCAGTACTTC.